This TCR beta chain was found in a study of blood T cell repertoires in COVID-19. Study details: Some COVID-19 samples were acute and others convalescent; all came from the United States, Italy and Spain. PBMCs, B-cell-depleted T cells, or T cells were the source of the cDNA or gDNA that made up the material.

V dropped 3 bases and J dropped 9; count of bases not matched to a gene: 9. The CDR3 extends over 16 amino acids. The germline gives CDR1 MDHEN, CDR2 SYDVKM. While infection was still active, Seattle patients were enrolled and then followed longitudinally. This table comes from immunoSEQ multiplex PCR, and its TCRdb copy is limited to in-frame clones, with some not included. The table shows about 250,000 clones, with approximately 88% occurring only once. The TCR was taken from a woman in her 30s with COVID-19, enrolled during active disease. The V gene is TRBV28, the J gene TRBJ2-5; the match to TRBD2 covers 14 bases. Material for sequencing was peripheral blood. The CDR3 coding sequence is TGTGCCAGCAGTTTGCCCCCCGGGACTAGCGGGGGTGCCCAGTACTTC. It is translated as CASSLPPGTSGGAQYF.